Presented here are 20 T cell receptor beta chains from one specimen sequenced in a study of T-cell reconstitution after alpha-beta-depleted transplantation in children. Unique molecular identifiers were incorporated during preparation of the TCRbeta library. TCRdb re-called the PCR reads with MiXCR, one entry per CDR3 protein. The sample holds just over 950,000 distinct CDR3 sequences, roughly 29% seen once. This material consisted of PBMCs, mostly from graft donor cells, taken 360 days after TCRalphabeta/CD19-depleted stem cell transplant. Receptors were obtained from a boy in the first two years of life who had a stem cell transplant for SCID, so the T cells may come from the graft donor.

In this sample, this clonotype turned up once. The chain carries TRBV18 and TRBJ2-7, with TRBD2 as a possible D gene (6 bases). Trimming stripped 5 bases from V and 7 bases from J, with 15 bases between. This CDR3 is 13 amino acids long. Germline V lookup: CDR1 KGHSH, CDR2 LQKENI. This CDR3 is CASSIERGLEQYF. CDR3 DNA sequence: TGTGCCAGCTCAATCGAACGGGGACTTGAGCAGTACTTC. Combining the CDR3 with reference TRBV18 and TRBJ2-7 gives the whole variable domain NAGVMQNPRHLVRRRGQEARLRCSPMKGHSHVYWYRQLPEEGLKFMVYLQKENIIDESGMPKERFSAEFPKEGPSILRIQQVVRGDSAAYFCASSIERGLEQYFGPGTRLTVT.

This clonotype was seen a single time. J is TRBJ1-4 and V is TRBV2, with D possibly matching TRBD1 (5 bases). In germline, CDR1 is SNHLY, CDR2 FYNNEI. The CDR3 is 13 amino acids. Between the trimmed V and J ends, which lost 7 bases and 8 bases, there was a span of 14 bases. The CDR3 sequence is CASKLGVREKLFF. CDR3 DNA sequence: TGTGCCAGCAAATTAGGGGTTCGCGAAAAACTGTTTTTT.

This clonotype was counted a few times. In DNA, the CDR3 is TGTGCCAGCAGCCTTTATCGGACAGGGGTCACTGAAGCTTTCTTT. Amino acids: CASSLYRTGVTEAFF. The chain has TRBV11-1 and TRBJ1-1; 9 nucleotides match TRBD1. Germline V gene data show CDR1 as SGHAT and CDR2 as FQDESV (reference sequence). J gave up 4 bases and V 5 bases, and 8 bases lay outside the gene matches. CDR3 size: 15 residues. The full variable domain, its missing parts supplied by reference TRBV11-1 and TRBJ1-1, is EAEVAQSPRYKITEKSQAVAFWCDPISGHATLYWYRQILGQGPELLVQFQDESVVDDSQLPKDRFSAERLKGVDSTLKIQPAELGDSAMYLCASSLYRTGVTEAFFGQGTRLTVV.

The chain recombines TRBV10-3 with TRBJ2-3, with 8 bases identical to TRBD2. Germline CDR1 and CDR2: ENHRY and SYGVKD. V shed 5 bases, J shed 1 base, and the junction held 8 bases outside the gene matches. The CDR3 is 16 amino acids. CDR3 DNA: TGTGCCATCAGTCCAATCAGCGGGGGACGCACAGATACGCAGTATTTT. Encoded protein: CAISPISGGRTDTQYF.

V usage is TRBV4-1 and J usage is TRBJ2-5; TRBD1 might be the D (6 bases). V was pared by 4 bases and J by 2 bases, with 14 bases between. The CDR3 is 15 residues long. Germline values: CDR1 MGHRA, CDR2 YSYEKL. As DNA, the CDR3 is TGCGCCAGCAGCCTCTATGAGACAGGACAAGAGACCCAGTACTTC. Protein: CASSLYETGQETQYF.

The sample holds a few counts of this clonotype. The chain is built from TRBV6-2 or TRBV6-3 and TRBJ2-2, with D unclear. Germline V gene data show CDR1 as MNHEY and CDR2 as SVGEGT. V was clipped by 2 bases and J by 10 bases, with 11 bases between them. The CDR3 loop spans 13 amino acids. The CDR3 sequence: CASSYIFWEELFF. CDR3 DNA sequence: TGTGCCAGCAGTTACATTTTCTGGGAGGAGCTGTTTTTT.

The chain combines TRBV27 with TRBJ2-7; D might be TRBD1 (6 bases). Trimming stripped 8 bases from V and 3 bases from J, with 14 bases between. Looked up from germline, CDR1 is MNHEY and CDR2 is SMNVEV (reference sequence). This CDR3 comprises 13 residues. CDR3 loop: CASARTESYEQYF. CDR3 in DNA: TGTGCCAGCGCCCGGACAGAGAGCTACGAGCAGTACTTC.

This clonotype occurred a few times. The chain has TRBV12-3 or TRBV12-4 and TRBJ2-5; D possibly corresponds to TRBD2 (5 bases). The CDR3 is 13 amino acids. The ends were cut back, 6 bases at V and 7 bases at J, with 15 bases in the middle. In nucleotides, the CDR3 is TGTGCCAGCAGAGTTAAATTGGCGGGGACCCAGTACTTC. Translated, it gives CASRVKLAGTQYF.

This rearrangement joins TRBV5-1 to TRBJ2-6; D is uncertain. CDR3 size: 14 residues. Germline V gene data show CDR1 as SGHRS and CDR2 as YFSETQ. With 5 bases removed from V and 1 base from J, the gap between germline ends came to 7 bases. For the CDR3, the DNA is TGCGCCAGCAGGCGGCCATCTGGGGCCAACGTCCTGACTTTC. Translating it yields CASRRPSGANVLTF.

This clonotype was observed a few times. The CDR3 region is CASSLLGGRVDTQYF. CDR3 nucleotides: TGTGCCAGCAGCCTTCTGGGGGGAAGGGTAGATACGCAGTATTTT. J is TRBJ2-3 and V is TRBV7-8, with a weak D call TRBD2 (6 bases). The CDR3 loop spans 15 amino acids. Trimming cost V 5 bases and J 5 bases, with 17 bases left between them. CDR1 is SGHVS and CDR2 is FQNEAQ in the germline V gene.

This clonotype appeared a single time. CDR3 protein: CASRGTGEYEQYF. The DNA of the CDR3 is TGTGCCAGCAGGGGGACAGGAGAATACGAGCAGTACTTC. V gene TRBV12-3 or TRBV12-4 combines with J gene TRBJ2-7, with TRBD1 matching over 8 bases. CDR3 length equals 13 residues. V lost 6 bases, J lost 4 bases, and 5 bases stayed unmatched.

This chain links TRBV20-1 with TRBJ2-1; D is possibly TRBD2 (6 bases). Trimming left V 6 bases short and J 4 bases short, with 19 bases between. Germline values: CDR1 DFQATT, CDR2 SNEGSKA (reference sequence). This CDR3 spans 15 amino acids. The CDR3 here is CSAPTSTRAYNEQFF. The CDR3 DNA sequence: TGCAGTGCCCCGACCTCGACTAGGGCATACAATGAGCAGTTCTTC.

V and J are TRBV2 and TRBJ2-5; D gene ambiguous. The CDR3 is 12 residues long. Between the trimmed V and J ends, which lost 6 bases and 5 bases, there was a span of 10 bases. Germline loops: CDR1 SNHLY, CDR2 FYNNEI. CDR3 sequence (DNA): TGTGCCAGCAGGGCGTCTATGGAGACCCAGTACTTC. Encoded protein: CASRASMETQYF.

This clonotype was detected only a few times. This chain's CDR3 is CASSYSVTGTGSSEQYF. In nucleotides, the CDR3 is TGTGCCAGCAGTTATTCCGTAACCGGGACAGGATCAAGTGAGCAGTACTTC. The chain is built from TRBV6-2 or TRBV6-3 and TRBJ2-7; 8 bases line up with TRBD1. Trimming removed 3 bases from V and 7 bases from J; junction bases left unmatched: 17. This CDR3 has 17 residues. Germline values: CDR1 MNHEY, CDR2 SVGEGT.

This clonotype was found a few times. V usage is TRBV20-1 and J usage is TRBJ1-5; D possibly corresponds to TRBD1 (6 bases). Trimming shortened V by 1 base and J by 5 bases, and 15 bases separated the two germline ends. CDR3 size: 15 residues. The germline V gene has CDR1 DFQATT and CDR2 SNEGSKA (reference sequence). CDR3: CSARGRTVHDQPQHF. The CDR3 coding sequence is TGCAGTGCTAGAGGCCGGACAGTTCACGATCAGCCCCAGCATTTT.

The V gene is TRBV4-3, the J gene TRBJ2-3; 7 nucleotides match TRBD2. V lost 0 bases, J lost 2 bases, and 5 bases stayed unmatched. The CDR3 contains 16 residues. Germline CDR1 reads LGHNA; CDR2 reads YSLEER. The CDR3 region is CASSQEPAGYTDTQYF. In nucleotides, the CDR3 is TGCGCCAGCAGCCAAGAGCCAGCGGGGTACACAGATACGCAGTATTTT.

The J gene is TRBJ2-7, the V gene TRBV7-9; TRBD1 aligns across 8 bases. V shed 0 bases, J shed 7 bases, and the junction held 11 bases outside the gene matches. The CDR3 spans 16 residues. CDR1 is SEHNR and CDR2 is FQNEAQ in the germline V gene (reference sequence). CDR3 coding DNA: TGTGCCAGCAGCTTAGCCCGGGGGCTGGGACAGGTAGAGCAGTACTTC. Translation gives CASSLARGLGQVEQYF.

In this sample, this clonotype turned up a few times. Here the CDR3 reads CASSESRNSPLHF. CDR3 DNA sequence: TGCGCCAGCAGTGAGTCGAGGAACTCACCCCTCCACTTT. This chain joins TRBV10-1 and TRBJ1-6; no reliable D call. The ends were cut back, 0 bases at V and 10 bases at J, with 7 bases in the middle. The CDR3 extends over 13 amino acids. Germline V gives CDR1 WNHNN, CDR2 SYGVQD (reference sequence).

The rearrangement joins TRBV29-1 to TRBJ1-2, with D unresolved. The CDR3 spans 15 residues. V gave up 7 bases and J gave up 5 bases, with 23 bases separating them. The germline CDR1 and CDR2 sequences are SQVTM and ANQGSEA. The CDR3 bases are TGCAGCGCCGAGGGATACGGGTCGCTGGGGTATGGCTACACCTTC. Residues: CSAEGYGSLGYGYTF.

V usage is TRBV20-1 and J usage is TRBJ2-7; maybe TRBD1 (6 bases). The CDR3 covers 15 residues. Between the trimmed V and J ends, which lost 2 bases and 4 bases, there was a span of 18 bases. CDR1 and CDR2 (germline): DFQATT, SNEGSKA (reference sequence). As DNA, the CDR3 is TGCAGTGCTAGACCCTCCCACAGGGCACTGTACGAGCAGTACTTC. Its translation: CSARPSHRALYEQYF.